This TCR beta chain was obtained from a study of cytomegalovirus exposure and HLA in healthy donors. Healthy bone marrow donors formed the donor group. Nominal health characterized the donors when sampled, though unrecorded immune exposures were likely. Trimming left V 5 bases short and J 2 bases short, with 13 bases between. Germline V lookup: CDR1 MNHEY, CDR2 SVGAGI. This CDR3 is 14 amino acids long. Researchers ran the PCR with 60 Vbeta and 13 Jbeta primers. Produced via immunoSEQ multiplex PCR; TCRdb's table is partial and in-frame only. This sample yields some 90,000 clones, of which 76% are seen a single time; about 3% belongs to the top ten.

The receptor comes from a man between 35 and 55 years old in good health and CMV-seronegative. The sequenced sample consisted of PBMCs. This chain connects TRBV6-5 to TRBJ2-7, with D perhaps matching TRBD1 (6 bases). The CDR3 nucleotides read TGTGCCAGCAGTCCCGGGACAAAGACCTACGAGCAGTACTTC. Protein sequence: CASSPGTKTYEQYF.